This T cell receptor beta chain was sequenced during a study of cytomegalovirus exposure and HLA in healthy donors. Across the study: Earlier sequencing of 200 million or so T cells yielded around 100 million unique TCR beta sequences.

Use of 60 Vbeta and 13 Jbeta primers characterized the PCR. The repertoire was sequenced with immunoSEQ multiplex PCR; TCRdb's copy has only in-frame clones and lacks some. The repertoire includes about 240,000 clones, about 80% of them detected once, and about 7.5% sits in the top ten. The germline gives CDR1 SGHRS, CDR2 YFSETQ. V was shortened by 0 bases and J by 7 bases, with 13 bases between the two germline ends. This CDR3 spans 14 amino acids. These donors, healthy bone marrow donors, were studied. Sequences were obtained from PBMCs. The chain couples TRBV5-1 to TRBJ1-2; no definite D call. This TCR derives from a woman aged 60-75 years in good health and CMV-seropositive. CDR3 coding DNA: TGCGCCAGCAGCTTGGACGAGGGCTTCTCTGGCTACACCTTC. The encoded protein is CASSLDEGFSGYTF. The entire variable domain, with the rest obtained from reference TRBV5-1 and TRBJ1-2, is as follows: KAGVTQTPRYLIKTRGQQVTLSCSPISGHRSVSWYQQTPGQGLQFLFEYFSETQRNKGNFPGRFSGRQFSNSRSEMNVSTLELGDSALYLCASSLDEGFSGYTFGSGTRLTVV.